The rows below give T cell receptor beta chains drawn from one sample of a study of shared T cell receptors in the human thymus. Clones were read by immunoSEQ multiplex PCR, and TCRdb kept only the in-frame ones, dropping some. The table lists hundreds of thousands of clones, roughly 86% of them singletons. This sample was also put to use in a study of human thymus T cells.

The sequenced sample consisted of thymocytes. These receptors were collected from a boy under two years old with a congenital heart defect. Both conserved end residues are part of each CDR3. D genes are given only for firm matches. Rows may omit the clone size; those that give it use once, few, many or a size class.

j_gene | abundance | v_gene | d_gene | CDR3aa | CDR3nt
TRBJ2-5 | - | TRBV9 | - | CASSVGSFGWRGQETQYF | TGTGCCAGCAGCGTAGGGAGCTTTGGTTGGCGGGGCCAAGAGACCCAGTACTTC
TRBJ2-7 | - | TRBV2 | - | CASREGGEVRVSYEQYF | TGTGCCAGCAGAGAGGGCGGAGAGGTAAGAGTCTCCTACGAGCAGTACTTC
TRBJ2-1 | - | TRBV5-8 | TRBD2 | CASSLAGGPVELYNEQFF | TGTGCCAGCAGCTTAGCGGGGGGGCCGGTAGAACTCTACAATGAGCAGTTCTTC
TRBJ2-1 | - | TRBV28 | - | CASSLPLIGNEQFF | TGTGCCAGCAGTTTACCCTTAATCGGCAATGAGCAGTTCTTC
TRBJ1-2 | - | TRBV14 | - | CASSQGLYGYTF | TGTGCCAGCAGCCAAGGTCTCTATGGCTACACCTTC
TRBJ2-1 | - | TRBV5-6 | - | CASSLGRSEQFF | TGTGCCAGCAGCTTGGGCAGGTCTGAGCAGTTCTTC
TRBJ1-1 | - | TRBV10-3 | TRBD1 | CAIRKNRGQRYTEAFF | TGTGCCATCAGGAAGAACAGGGGGCAGAGGTACACTGAAGCTTTCTTT
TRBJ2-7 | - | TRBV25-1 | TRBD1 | CASSGTGNHEQYF | TGTGCCAGCAGTGGGACAGGGAATCACGAGCAGTACTTC
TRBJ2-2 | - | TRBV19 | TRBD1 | CASRHITQRGGSGAGELFF | TGTGCCAGTAGACACATCACGCAAAGAGGGGGCTCGGGTGCCGGGGAGCTGTTTTTT
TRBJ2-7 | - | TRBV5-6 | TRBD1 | CASSRPGTGGSYEQYF | TGTGCCAGCAGCCGACCTGGGACAGGGGGTTCCTACGAGCAGTACTTC
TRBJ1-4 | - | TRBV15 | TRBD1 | CATSRVTGTEDGPTNEKLFF | TGTGCCACCAGCAGAGTGACAGGGACGGAGGATGGCCCAACTAATGAAAAACTGTTTTTT
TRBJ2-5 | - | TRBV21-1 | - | CASSVPGQQETQYF | TGTGCCAGCAGCGTACCGGGACAGCAAGAGACCCAGTACTTC
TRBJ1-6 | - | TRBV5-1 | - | CASSLKGNNSPLHF | TGCGCCAGCAGCTTGAAGGGGAATAATTCACCCCTCCACTTT
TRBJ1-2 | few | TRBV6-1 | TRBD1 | CASQPGQWECTF | TGTGCCAGTCAGCCGGGACAGTGGGAATGCACCTTC
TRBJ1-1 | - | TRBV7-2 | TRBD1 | CASSSRGRDTEAFF | TGTGCCAGCAGCTCAAGGGGGCGCGACACTGAAGCTTTCTTT
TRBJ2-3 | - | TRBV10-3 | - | CAITAGQGQGTQYF | TGTGCCATCACCGCAGGGCAGGGCCAGGGGACGCAGTATTTT
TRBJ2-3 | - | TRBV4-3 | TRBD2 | CASSQGGSTEQGQYF | TGCGCCAGCAGCCAGGGGGGGTCGACAGAACAAGGGCAGTATTTT
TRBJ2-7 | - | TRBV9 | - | CASSVAQGGYEQYF | TGTGCCAGCAGCGTAGCACAGGGCGGCTACGAGCAGTACTTC
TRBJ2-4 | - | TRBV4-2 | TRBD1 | CASSHLFPQGAAGAKNIQYF | TGTGCCAGCAGCCACCTTTTTCCACAGGGGGCCGCTGGAGCCAAAAACATTCAGTACTTC
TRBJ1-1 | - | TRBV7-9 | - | CASSLDPPETFF | TGTGCCAGCAGCTTAGACCCACCAGAAACTTTCTTT
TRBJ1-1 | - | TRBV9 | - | CASSVKGVDLDTEAFF | TGTGCCAGCAGCGTAAAGGGGGTAGACTTGGACACTGAAGCTTTCTTT
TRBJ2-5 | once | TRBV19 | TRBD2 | CASSIGASGKETQYF | TGTGCCAGTAGTATAGGAGCTAGCGGGAAAGAGACCCAGTACTTC